The next 19 T cell receptor beta chains were all read from a single sample in a study. TCRdb independently ran MiXCR on the RT-PCR reads; one entry per CDR3 protein. Of about 700,000 distinct CDR3 sequences listed, 14% are singletons. Sequencing was performed on memory CD4+ T cells from blood. The receptors originated from a female donor in good health, serving as a healthy control.

This clonotype came up many times. The chain recombines TRBV7-8 with TRBJ2-5; TRBD1 agrees at 8 bases. The V segment lost 3 bases and the J segment 3 bases; nucleotides outside the gene matches: 3. The CDR3 length is 14 residues. CDR1 is SGHVS and CDR2 is FQNEAQ in the germline V gene. CDR3 nucleotides: TGTGCCAGCAGCTTCCAACAGGGGGAAGAGACCCAGTACTTC. Its protein product is CASSFQQGEETQYF.

This clonotype has at least ten counts. The chain couples TRBV20-1 to TRBJ2-7, with D maybe TRBD1 (5 bases). The CDR3 is made up of 12 amino acids. Trimming stripped 7 bases from V and 6 bases from J, with 16 bases between. Germline CDR1 and CDR2: DFQATT and SNEGSKA (reference sequence). The CDR3 DNA is TGCAGTGTTAGTGCTGACAGCAGCGAGCAGTACTTC. It encodes CSVSADSSEQYF.

This clonotype was seen a handful of times. The chain carries TRBV24-1 and TRBJ2-2; D not certain. Germline lookup yields CDR1 KGHDR and CDR2 SFDVKD. This CDR3 has 11 residues. Trimming pared 4 bases from V and 7 bases from J, leaving 3 bases between. The CDR3 loop is CATSEGGELFF. The CDR3 bases are TGTGCCACCAGTGAAGGCGGGGAGCTGTTTTTT.

This clonotype has at least ten counts. This chain uses TRBV10-2 with TRBJ1-1; 7 nucleotides align to TRBD1. The CDR3 covers 13 residues. Trimming removed 7 bases from V and 0 bases from J; junction bases left unmatched: 2. Germline V gene sequence: CDR1 WSHSY, CDR2 SAAADI. The CDR3 loop is CASKTGLNTEAFF. CDR3 nucleotides: TGCGCCAGCAAGACAGGGTTGAACACTGAAGCTTTCTTT.

The chain couples TRBV12-3 or TRBV12-4 to TRBJ2-7, with 8 bases that match TRBD1. V gave up 8 bases and J gave up 3 bases; unmatched junction bases: 12. The CDR3 consists of 15 residues. CDR3 in amino acids: CASSPYGQGGYEQYF. CDR3 bases: TGTGCCAGCTCCCCTTACGGACAGGGCGGCTACGAGCAGTACTTC.

This clonotype has just a few counts. The V call is TRBV4-1, the J call TRBJ2-1; TRBD2 agrees at 7 bases. J gave up 10 bases and V 1 base, and 7 bases lay outside the gene matches. The germline gives CDR1 MGHRA, CDR2 YSYEKL. The CDR3 sequence is 14 residues long. This CDR3 reads CASSQVELGGEQFF. Written as DNA, the CDR3 is TGCGCCAGCAGCCAAGTCGAACTGGGGGGGGAGCAGTTCTTC.

Many counts were recorded for this clonotype. The chain recombines TRBV20-1 with TRBJ2-7, with 7 bases aligning to TRBD1. CDR1 DFQATT and CDR2 SNEGSKA come from the germline V gene (reference sequence). The V gene end was trimmed by 5 bases and the J gene end by 5 bases; junction bases not matched to a gene: 6. The CDR3 spans 12 residues. The CDR3 nucleotides are TGCAGTGCTGACAGGGAGAAGAACGAGCAGTACTTC. It is translated as CSADREKNEQYF.

This clonotype has just a few counts. The rearrangement joins TRBV15 to TRBJ2-5, with 10 bases fitting TRBD2. V shed 0 bases, J shed 1 base, and the junction held 8 bases outside the gene matches. CDR1 LNHNV and CDR2 YYDKDF come from the germline V gene (reference sequence). The CDR3 totals 18 residues. CDR3 in amino acids: CATSRDPRTSGSQETQYF. The CDR3 nucleotides read TGTGCCACCAGCAGAGATCCCCGGACTAGCGGCAGCCAAGAGACCCAGTACTTC.

The V call is TRBV18, the J call TRBJ2-7; 7 bases agree with TRBD1. CDR1 and CDR2 (germline): KGHSH, LQKENI. The CDR3 sequence is 15 residues long. J gave up 2 bases and V 4 bases, and 8 bases lay outside the gene matches. The CDR3 here is CASSQGTATTYEQYF. The CDR3 nucleotides are TGTGCCAGCTCACAAGGGACAGCCACCACCTACGAGCAGTACTTC.

This clonotype was detected many times. The chain is built from TRBV5-1 and TRBJ2-5, with D perhaps TRBD1 (5 bases). The V gene lost 3 bases and the J gene lost 4 bases, with 19 bases spanning the gap. The CDR3 covers 16 residues. Germline V lookup: CDR1 SGHRS, CDR2 YFSETQ. The CDR3 sequence is CASSSIPGIGRETQYF. The CDR3 region has the DNA TGCGCCAGCAGCTCGATTCCAGGGATCGGGCGAGAGACCCAGTACTTC.

This clonotype was seen a few times. This chain joins TRBV7-6 and TRBJ1-1, with 10 bases aligning to TRBD1. The CDR3 has 15 residues. After removal of 5 bases from V and 5 bases from J, the junction contained 8 bases not matched to a gene. From germline, CDR1 is SGHVS and CDR2 FNYEAQ. The CDR3 spells CASSPRTGGSTEAFF. CDR3 DNA: TGTGCCAGCAGCCCAAGGACAGGGGGAAGTACTGAAGCTTTCTTT.

This clonotype was picked up many times. The V call is TRBV10-3, the J call TRBJ1-1; D call uncertain. Germline V gene lookup returns CDR1 ENHRY and CDR2 SYGVKD. CDR3 size: 13 residues. Trimming cost V 7 bases and J 0 bases, with 9 bases left between them. CDR3 protein: CAIKGSMNTEAFF. CDR3 DNA sequence: TGTGCCATCAAGGGATCCATGAACACTGAAGCTTTCTTT.

Here the CDR3 reads CASSQAQGTPNEKLFF. The CDR3 DNA is TGCGCCAGCAGCCAAGCCCAGGGGACACCTAATGAAAAACTGTTTTTT. The chain combines TRBV4-1 with TRBJ1-4, with D possibly TRBD1 on 6 matching bases. This CDR3 contains 16 residues. CDR1 is MGHRA, CDR2 YSYEKL, per germline. Trimming stripped 1 base from V and 3 bases from J, with 12 bases between.

The genes are TRBV20-1 and TRBJ1-1; D call uncertain. The V gene's germline CDR1 is DFQATT and CDR2 SNEGSKA (reference sequence). The V gene lost 6 bases and the J gene lost 7 bases, with 9 bases spanning the gap. This CDR3 spans 10 amino acids. The CDR3 DNA sequence: TGCAGTGCCCAAGACAATGAAGCTTTCTTT. Residues: CSAQDNEAFF.

This clonotype appeared a few times. The chain has TRBV3-1 and TRBJ2-7; weak D call: TRBD2 (5 bases). Deletions cut 0 bases from V and 3 bases from J, with 18 bases between. The CDR3 runs 17 residues. Germline CDR1 reads LGHDT; CDR2 reads YNNKEL (reference sequence). CDR3 in amino acids: CASSQDGTPGSVYEQYF. CDR3 sequence (DNA): TGTGCCAGCAGCCAAGACGGAACCCCTGGGAGCGTCTACGAGCAGTACTTC.

The DNA of the CDR3 is TGTGCCAGCAGTTACCACAGCTTGAACACTGAAGCTTTCTTT. Amino acids: CASSYHSLNTEAFF. This rearrangement joins TRBV6-2 or TRBV6-3 to TRBJ1-1, with D uncertain. V was clipped by 2 bases and J by 0 bases, with 7 bases between them. Per the germline V gene, CDR1 is MNHEY and CDR2 is SVGEGT. The CDR3 is 14 residues long.

The chain combines TRBV5-1 with TRBJ2-1; 9 nucleotides line up with TRBD2. The junction had 4 bases not matched to a gene; V was cut back by 7 bases and J by 11 bases. This CDR3 is built from 11 residues. Germline V gene sequence: CDR1 SGHRS, CDR2 YFSETQ. The CDR3 loop is CASLTSGKQFF. The CDR3 DNA reads TGCGCCAGCTTGACTAGCGGCAAGCAGTTCTTC.

This clonotype has a count of ten or more. The chain recombines TRBV12-3 or TRBV12-4 with TRBJ2-7; 10 nucleotides line up with TRBD2. The CDR3 contains 17 residues. The ends lost 7 bases at V and 5 bases at J; junction bases unmatched: 17. The CDR3 is CASTPGVTSGIRNEQYF. The CDR3 nucleotides are TGTGCCAGCACCCCGGGGGTTACTAGCGGGATAAGAAACGAGCAGTACTTC.

This clonotype has a handful of counts. This chain links TRBV7-9 with TRBJ1-5, with TRBD1 matching over 7 bases. This CDR3 region has 15 residues. Germline V gene lookup returns CDR1 SEHNR and CDR2 FQNEAQ (reference sequence). Unmatched junction bases numbered 7, after V lost 5 bases and J lost 3 bases. The DNA for the CDR3 is TGTGCCAGCAGCCCAGCGGGGACAGTCAATCAGCCCCAGCATTTT. It specifies CASSPAGTVNQPQHF.